This TCR beta chain appears in the sequencing data of a study of identical twins. This clonotype was counted ten times or more. TCRdb fed the 5' RACE reads into MiXCR, producing one record per CDR3 protein. The data contain around 100,000 distinct CDR3 sequences, 5.5% to 7% of them singletons. CDR3 size: 13 residues. V lost 3 bases to trimming and J lost 3 bases, with 9 bases between them. Germline loops: CDR1 GTSNPN, CDR2 SVGIG (reference sequence). The chain couples TRBV30 to TRBJ2-4; TRBD1 is a possible D gene (5 bases). This sequence originates from a woman between 45 and 65 years old in good health. The sample consisted of memory T cells sorted from blood. The CDR3 DNA reads TGTGCCTGGAGCCCGGACAACAAAAACATTCAGTACTTC. Its translation is CAWSPDNKNIQYF.